This record concerns one TCR beta chain sequence. The antigen remains undetermined. The record originates from a study of cytomegalovirus exposure and HLA in healthy donors. General study results and limits: Reportedly, a later analysis found an Asian-associated ancestry cluster had fewer N-insertions than the approximately 670-donor mean. The study recorded 164 TCR beta chains that were cytomegalovirus-associated. Associated with HLA alleles at 0.05 false discovery rate in a later analysis were fewer than 20,000 TCR beta sequences. In most subjects, TCR beta sequences reportedly gave accurate predictions of HLA-A and HLA-B alleles.

The PCR ran on 60 Vbeta and 13 Jbeta primers. Only in-frame clones appear in the TCRdb table, and some are missing; sequencing was by immunoSEQ multiplex PCR. There are around 180,000 clones in the sample; 84% occur only once, and 1.2% lies in the top ten. In germline, CDR1 is MNHEY, CDR2 SVGAGI. The CDR3 loop spans 12 amino acids. Trimming removed 5 bases at V and 7 bases at J, with 11 bases between. The TCR comes from a girl between 2 and 10 years old in good health and CMV-seropositive. The V and J genes are TRBV6-5 and TRBJ1-1; D remains unclear. The sequenced sample consisted of PBMCs. CDR3 region: CASSDLTLEAFF. The CDR3 nucleotides read TGTGCCAGCAGTGATTTGACACTTGAAGCTTTCTTT.